Shown below are 31 T cell receptor beta chains from a single sample sequenced in a study of cytomegalovirus exposure and HLA in healthy donors. Profiled with immunoSEQ multiplex PCR; TCRdb holds only in-frame clones, not every one. The data hold 200,000 to 250,000 clones, with approximately 88% observed a single time. The sample comprised PBMCs. The receptor source for this set is a woman aged 25 to 39 in good health and CMV-seropositive.

J is TRBJ2-7 and V is TRBV6-1, with D perhaps being TRBD1 or TRBD2 (5 bases each). Trimming removed 4 bases at V and 2 bases at J, with 12 bases between. The germline V gene has CDR1 MNHNS and CDR2 SASEGT. There are 14 residues in the CDR3. For the CDR3, the DNA is TGTGCCAGCAGTGTCCGGGACGGAACCTACGAGCAGTACTTC. The encoded protein is CASSVRDGTYEQYF.

This rearrangement joins TRBV4-3 to TRBJ2-1; D not resolved. Trimming removed 0 bases from V and 9 bases from J, with 18 bases in between. CDR3 size: 16 residues. Germline CDR1 is LGHNA and CDR2 is YSLEER. The CDR3 DNA reads as TGCGCCAGCAGCCAAGACCCCATTACCGGGTGGGGTGAGCAGTTCTTC. Translating gives CASSQDPITGWGEQFF.

This chain links TRBV5-4 with TRBJ2-7; 7 nucleotides align to TRBD2. Germline V gene lookup returns CDR1 SGHNT and CDR2 YYREEE (reference sequence). This CDR3 has 13 residues. J was trimmed by 3 bases and V by 4 bases; bases with no gene match: 4. The CDR3 loop is CASSEGLNYEQYF. CDR3 nucleotides: TGTGCCAGCAGCGAGGGACTAAACTACGAGCAGTACTTC.

J is TRBJ2-3 and V is TRBV29-1, with D hard to call. Looked up from germline, CDR1 is SQVTM and CDR2 is ANQGSEA. The CDR3 consists of 12 residues. The ends were cut back, 6 bases at V and 0 bases at J, with 7 bases in the middle. CDR3 DNA sequence: TGCAGCGTCTCGGGTAGCACAGATACGCAGTATTTT. This codes for CSVSGSTDTQYF.

The chain links TRBV5-4 to TRBJ1-2, with no clear D. Deletions cut 2 bases from V and 4 bases from J, with 9 bases between. This CDR3 is 13 amino acids long. The germline V gene encodes CDR1 SGHNT and CDR2 YYREEE (reference sequence). In DNA form, the CDR3 reads TGTGCCAGCAGCTTTACCCCAATCTATGGCTACACCTTC. It is translated as CASSFTPIYGYTF.

J is TRBJ1-2 and V is TRBV6-5; a weak D match, TRBD1 (5 bases). The CDR3 loop spans 13 amino acids. CDR1 MNHEY and CDR2 SVGAGI come from the germline V gene. The V gene lost 6 bases and the J gene lost 8 bases, with 16 bases spanning the gap. CDR3 sequence (DNA): TGTGCCAGCAGCCACGACAGACTTCGAGGCTACACCTTC. It yields the protein CASSHDRLRGYTF.

The chain has TRBV6-1 and TRBJ1-2; the D is unclear. CDR1 and CDR2 from the germline V gene are MNHNS and SASEGT. CDR3 length equals 15 residues. Trimming removed 0 bases at V and 3 bases at J, with 11 bases between. The CDR3 sequence is CASSEAWVRDYGYTF. CDR3 DNA sequence: TGTGCCAGCAGTGAAGCTTGGGTTCGAGACTATGGCTACACCTTC.

The chain employs TRBV9 and TRBJ1-1, with D possibly matching TRBD1 (5 bases). The V end lost 3 bases, the J end lost 0 bases, and 9 bases lay between the germline ends. Germline lookup yields CDR1 SGDLS and CDR2 YYNGEE. The CDR3 length is 14 residues. CDR3 amino acids: CASSEGPLNTEAFF. DNA for the CDR3: TGTGCCAGCAGCGAGGGACCTTTGAACACTGAAGCTTTCTTT.

V usage is TRBV5-4 and J usage is TRBJ2-1, with 11 bases lining up with TRBD2. CDR1 is SGHNT, CDR2 YYREEE, per germline (reference sequence). Trimming took 4 bases from V and 4 from J; bases not matched to a gene: 4. There are 15 residues in the CDR3. The CDR3: CASSGGLAEYNEQFF. CDR3 in DNA: TGTGCCAGCAGCGGGGGACTAGCGGAATACAATGAGCAGTTCTTC.

The chain uses TRBV6-5 and TRBJ1-2; 7 positions agree with TRBD1. From germline, CDR1 is MNHEY and CDR2 SVGAGI. V gave up 8 bases and J gave up 3 bases; unmatched junction bases: 3. The CDR3 has 12 residues. CDR3 protein: CASETGDYGYTF. CDR3 nucleotides: TGTGCCAGCGAAACAGGGGACTATGGCTACACCTTC.

This chain joins TRBV2 and TRBJ2-7; TRBD1 is a possible D gene (6 bases). Germline CDR1 and CDR2: SNHLY and FYNNEI. Trimming shortened V by 6 bases and J by 3 bases, and 12 bases separated the two germline ends. CDR3 size: 13 residues. In DNA, the CDR3 is TGTGCCAGCAGCAACGACAGGTACTACGAGCAGTACTTC. The encoded protein is CASSNDRYYEQYF.

This clone occurred a few times. The genes are TRBV5-1 and TRBJ2-7, with no clear D. Germline CDR1 SGHRS, CDR2 YFSETQ. Trimming removed 4 bases from V and 6 bases from J, with 20 bases in between. The CDR3 covers 15 residues. In nucleotides, the CDR3 is TGCGCCAGCAGCAAGACCTCGGGCCAGACGCCCGAGCAGTACTTC. Residues: CASSKTSGQTPEQYF.

The chain employs TRBV28 and TRBJ1-2; D is perhaps TRBD1 (5 bases). V lost 3 bases to trimming and J lost 4 bases, with 12 bases between them. The CDR3 covers 14 residues. CDR1 is MDHEN and CDR2 is SYDVKM in the germline V gene. The CDR3 spells CASSFPGPFYGYTF. The CDR3 nucleotides are TGTGCCAGCAGTTTTCCAGGGCCTTTCTATGGCTACACCTTC.

In this sample, this clone turned up once. One junction end disagrees with the germline gene, perhaps due to a read error. The chain has TRBV7-7 and TRBJ1-3, with D possibly matching TRBD1 (5 bases). The CDR3 sequence is 16 residues long. Germline V gene data show CDR1 as SSHAT and CDR2 as FNYEAQ (reference sequence). CDR3 bases: TGTGCTAGCAGCCCTGCGGGACCTCGGCCGGGAAACACCATATATTTT. Translation: CASSPAGPRPGNTIYF.

The V gene is TRBV30, the J gene TRBJ2-5, with D uncertain. Per the germline V gene, CDR1 is GTSNPN and CDR2 is SVGIG (reference sequence). The CDR3 is made up of 14 amino acids. Trimming removed 4 bases at V and 2 bases at J, with 14 bases between. The CDR3 DNA sequence: TGTGCCTGGATGCCAAGTCGCCATCAAGAGACCCAGTACTTC. Translating it yields CAWMPSRHQETQYF.

The gene calls are TRBV28 and TRBJ1-5; no clear D gene. V dropped 5 bases and J dropped 5 bases, with 10 bases sitting between them. This CDR3 has 13 amino acids. The germline V gene has CDR1 MDHEN and CDR2 SYDVKM. This CDR3 reads CASSRSRDQPQHF. The CDR3 DNA reads TGTGCCAGCAGTCGGAGTCGGGATCAGCCCCAGCATTTT.

The chain has TRBV6-1 and TRBJ1-1; D may be TRBD1 (5 bases). V was shortened by 2 bases and J by 2 bases, with 15 bases between the two germline ends. CDR3 length: 16 amino acids. Germline lookup yields CDR1 MNHNS and CDR2 SASEGT. CDR3 in amino acids: CASSERWGAANTEAFF. In DNA, the CDR3 is TGTGCCAGCAGTGAACGGTGGGGCGCGGCAAACACTGAAGCTTTCTTT.

This CDR3 reads CASSYGSLVAQETQYF. In nucleotides, the CDR3 is TGTGCCAGCAGCTACGGGTCCCTCGTAGCCCAAGAGACCCAGTACTTC. The chain is built from TRBV6-5 and TRBJ2-5; D unclear. CDR1 and CDR2 (germline): MNHEY, SVGAGI. Trimming removed 6 bases from V and 1 base from J, with 18 bases in between. This CDR3 has 16 amino acids.

This clone was seen only once. This chain joins TRBV11-3 and TRBJ1-2; the D gene is possibly TRBD1 (6 bases). The CDR3 loop spans 14 amino acids. Trimming stripped 5 bases from V and 4 bases from J, with 14 bases between. Germline values: CDR1 SGHNT, CDR2 YENEEA. The CDR3 DNA is TGTGCCAGCAGCCCTTCGACAGGTCCCTATGGCTACACCTTC. Protein product: CASSPSTGPYGYTF.

This chain uses TRBV7-9 with TRBJ2-3; D not resolved. CDR3 size: 16 residues. Germline V CDR1 and CDR2: SEHNR, FQNEAQ (reference sequence). The V end was cut by 6 bases, the J end by 6 bases, with 22 bases between. This CDR3 is CASRPTPAELGDTQYF. CDR3 nucleotides: TGTGCCAGCAGACCCACCCCCGCCGAACTCGGGGATACGCAGTATTTT. Full variable domain (outside the CDR3, taken from reference TRBV7-9 and TRBJ2-3): DTGVSQNPRHKITKRGQNVTFRCDPISEHNRLYWYRQTLGQGPEFLTYFQNEAQLEKSRLLSDRFSAERPKGSFSTLEIQRTEQGDSAMYLCASRPTPAELGDTQYFGPGTRLTVL.

The rearrangement links TRBV27 to TRBJ1-1; D is unresolved. The CDR3 runs to 16 residues. Germline assignment: CDR1 MNHEY and CDR2 SMNVEV (reference sequence). V was pared by 2 bases and J by 2 bases, with 15 bases between. The CDR3 reads CASSLDAPRVNTEAFF. The CDR3 nucleotides are TGTGCCAGCAGTTTAGACGCCCCACGGGTTAACACTGAAGCTTTCTTT.

The chain combines TRBV2 with TRBJ2-7, with D perhaps given as TRBD1 or TRBD2 (5 bases each). Trimming stripped 5 bases from V and 2 bases from J, with 13 bases between. CDR1 SNHLY and CDR2 FYNNEI come from the germline V gene. The CDR3 is made up of 14 amino acids. CDR3 DNA sequence: TGTGCCAGCAGTCGGAGCAGGGACCCCTACGAGCAGTACTTC. Protein product: CASSRSRDPYEQYF.

This chain links TRBV11-3 with TRBJ2-1; 9 nucleotides agree with TRBD1. This CDR3 is 15 amino acids long. CDR1 SGHNT and CDR2 YENEEA come from the germline V gene. J gave up 5 bases and V 5 bases, and 7 bases lay outside the gene matches. CDR3 in amino acids: CASSPRTGDDNEQFF. The DNA of the CDR3 is TGTGCCAGCAGCCCCCGGACAGGGGATGACAATGAGCAGTTCTTC.

This clone was seen a handful of times. The chain has TRBV7-2 and TRBJ1-2, with a possible D match to TRBD1 (6 bases). V was cut by 1 base and J by 8 bases, with 14 bases left in between. The CDR3 sequence is 14 residues long. The germline CDR1 and CDR2 sequences are SGHTA and FQGNSA. CDR3 protein: CASSLDPGAVGYTF. The CDR3, as DNA: TGTGCCAGCAGCTTAGATCCGGGGGCTGTGGGCTACACCTTC.

The J gene is TRBJ1-2, the V gene TRBV11-2; D may be TRBD1 (5 bases). This CDR3 has 17 amino acids. Between the trimmed V and J ends, which lost 1 base and 4 bases, there was a span of 19 bases. In germline, CDR1 is SGHAT, CDR2 FQNNGV. CDR3 protein: CASSLGGPDKTLYGYTF. CDR3 bases: TGTGCCAGCAGCTTAGGAGGGCCGGACAAGACACTCTATGGCTACACCTTC.

CDR3 amino acids: CASSLNRNTEAFF. CDR3 nucleotide sequence: TGCGCCAGCAGCCTGAACAGGAACACTGAAGCTTTCTTT. The rearrangement links TRBV5-1 to TRBJ1-1; the D is unclear. The CDR3 length is 13 residues. The V end lost 4 bases, the J end lost 1 base, and 8 bases lay between the germline ends. Per germline, CDR1 SGHRS and CDR2 YFSETQ.

The J gene is TRBJ1-3, the V gene TRBV27; D call uncertain. This CDR3 is 15 amino acids long. V was clipped by 0 bases and J by 1 base, with 7 bases between them. Germline CDR1 is MNHEY and CDR2 is SMNVEV (reference sequence). CDR3 in DNA: TGTGCCAGCAGTTTATCCGGCCAGTCTGGAAACACCATATATTTT. The encoded protein is CASSLSGQSGNTIYF.

This chain joins TRBV7-8 and TRBJ1-1; 7 bases are shared with TRBD1. V gave up 3 bases and J gave up 3 bases; unmatched junction bases: 10. Germline CDR1 reads SGHVS; CDR2 reads FQNEAQ. The CDR3 sequence is 16 residues long. CDR3 DNA sequence: TGTGCCAGCAGCTTTTTGACAGGGTCTTTGGACACTGAAGCTTTCTTT. Protein product: CASSFLTGSLDTEAFF.

This clone was seen a single time. This chain uses TRBV5-1 with TRBJ1-1; D ambiguous. The V and J ends lost 3 bases and 5 bases respectively, with 23 bases between them. The CDR3 extends over 17 amino acids. In germline, CDR1 is SGHRS, CDR2 YFSETQ. CDR3: CASSSAPPGGKGTEAFF. The DNA for the CDR3 is TGCGCCAGCAGCTCCGCGCCGCCGGGAGGCAAGGGTACTGAAGCTTTCTTT.

The V call is TRBV9, the J call TRBJ2-2; TRBD2 agrees at 11 bases. This CDR3 region has 17 residues. CDR1 is SGDLS, CDR2 YYNGEE, per germline. The trim removed 3 bases at V and 5 bases at J, leaving 9 bases unmatched. The CDR3 DNA reads TGTGCCAGCAGCGAGGGGCTAGCGGGAGGTCGGACCGGGGAGCTGTTTTTT. Its translation is CASSEGLAGGRTGELFF.

The chain joins TRBV29-1 to TRBJ1-3, with D hard to call. CDR1 and CDR2 from the germline V gene are SQVTM and ANQGSEA. V was pared by 5 bases and J by 4 bases, with 9 bases between. CDR3 length: 12 residues. The CDR3 region is CSVKGTGNTIYF. The CDR3 region has the DNA TGCAGCGTTAAGGGTACAGGAAACACCATATATTTT.